Sequencing of this TCR beta chain was carried out in a study of early T cells in non-severe SARS-CoV-2 infection. CDR3 size: 14 residues. CDR1 and CDR2 (germline): KGHSH, LQKENI. Unmatched junction bases numbered 5, after V lost 1 base and J lost 5 bases. This clonotype came up a few times. TCRdb reprocessed the 5' RACE reads via MiXCR and lists one record per CDR3 protein. The profile shows 55,000 to 75,000 distinct CDR3 sequences, approximately 8% of them singletons. This chain uses TRBV18 with TRBJ2-7; 7 bases are a match to TRBD1. Source material: whole blood. This sequence originates from an adult who was a healthcare worker with PCR-confirmed SARS-CoV-2 infection or an uninfected control (not recorded which). The CDR3 DNA is TGTGCCAGCTCACCACGAGGACAGGAGAACGAGCAGTACTTC. Its protein is CASSPRGQENEQYF.